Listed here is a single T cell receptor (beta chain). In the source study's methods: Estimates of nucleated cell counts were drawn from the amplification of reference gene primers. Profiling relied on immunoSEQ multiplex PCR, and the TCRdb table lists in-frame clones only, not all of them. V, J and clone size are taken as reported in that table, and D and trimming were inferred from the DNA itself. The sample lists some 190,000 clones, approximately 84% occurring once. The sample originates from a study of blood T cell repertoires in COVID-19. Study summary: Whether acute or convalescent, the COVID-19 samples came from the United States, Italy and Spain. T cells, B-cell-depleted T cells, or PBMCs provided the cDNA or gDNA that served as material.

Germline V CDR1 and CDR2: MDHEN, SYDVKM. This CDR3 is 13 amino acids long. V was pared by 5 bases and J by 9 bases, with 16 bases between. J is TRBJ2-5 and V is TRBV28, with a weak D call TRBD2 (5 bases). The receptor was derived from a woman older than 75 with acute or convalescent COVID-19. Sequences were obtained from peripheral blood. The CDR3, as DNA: TGTGCCAGCAGTCCCAGCCCCCCGGGGTCCCAGTACTTC. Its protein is CASSPSPPGSQYF.